Described below is a single TCR beta chain sequence and its context. Its target is not known. Orbital computed tomography, thyroid ultrasound, serum thyroxine and TRAb, and clinical symptoms together informed the diagnoses. The PBMCs had their origin in roughly 9.4 ml of fresh peripheral blood. The sample belongs to a study of T cells in Graves' hyperthyroidism and ophthalmopathy. For the study at large: Blood from the periphery was taken at initial diagnosis, before any treatment. Findings of the study overall: Most expanded thyroid clonotypes above 0.001 also appeared in blood.

V lost 5 bases and J lost 8, with 12 bases in between. The CDR3 extends over 12 amino acids. Germline-derived CDR1 and CDR2 are SQVTM and ANQGSEA. RNA transcripts yielded amplified TCR beta CDR3 regions. The HTBI primer set drove a first-round RT-PCR of the TCR CDR3. TCRdb passed the multiplex PCR reads through MiXCR, listing each CDR3 protein once. The table shows fewer than 550,000 distinct CDR3 sequences, with roughly 14% occurring only once. Sequenced sample: blood. The rearrangement joins TRBV29-1 to TRBJ2-2, with TRBD1 as a possible D gene (6 bases). The clonotype originates from a woman younger than 35 with Graves' hyperthyroidism. The CDR3 is CSVTGRSGELFF. In nucleotides, the CDR3 is TGCAGCGTTACAGGGCGTTCGGGGGAGCTGTTTTTT.